This T cell receptor beta chain was documented in a study of CD8 T cells in Susac syndrome. Reverse transcription of roughly 0.45 to 1 ug RNA was carried out with random hexamers. A single record per CDR3 protein comes from TCRdb applying MiXCR to the immunoSEQ multiplex PCR reads. The sample gives about 290,000 distinct CDR3 sequences, around nine tenths of which show up once; 0.18% is in the top ten. As to this clonotype: Antigen specificity is unknown.

Study-level results: As the study acknowledged, the number of individuals who were part of its TCR sequencing and HLA analysis was relatively small.

Negative isolation yielded CD4+ and CD8+ T cells, and FACS enriched TEMRA cells. Germline CDR1 SGDLS, CDR2 YYNGEE. The CDR3 runs 14 residues. Trimming pared 4 bases from V and 4 bases from J, leaving 14 bases between. The sequence came from a human donor with multiple sclerosis. This chain uses TRBV9 with TRBJ1-2; D ambiguous. Specimen: CD8+ T cells from PBMCs. CDR3 nucleotides: TGTGCCAGCAGCTCCCGGGAGGGAGGCTATGGCTACACCTTC. This sequence encodes CASSSREGGYGYTF.